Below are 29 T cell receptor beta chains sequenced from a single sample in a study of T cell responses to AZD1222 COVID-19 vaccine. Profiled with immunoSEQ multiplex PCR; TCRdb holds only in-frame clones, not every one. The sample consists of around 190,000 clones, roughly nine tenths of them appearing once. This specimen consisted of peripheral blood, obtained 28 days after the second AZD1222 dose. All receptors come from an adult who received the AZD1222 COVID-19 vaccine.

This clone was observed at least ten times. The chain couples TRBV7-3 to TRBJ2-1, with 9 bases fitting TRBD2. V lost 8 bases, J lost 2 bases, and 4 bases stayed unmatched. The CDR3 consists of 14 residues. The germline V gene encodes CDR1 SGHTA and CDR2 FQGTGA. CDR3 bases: TGTGCCAGCGGGTCTAGCGGGGCCTACAATGAGCAGTTCTTC. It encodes CASGSSGAYNEQFF.

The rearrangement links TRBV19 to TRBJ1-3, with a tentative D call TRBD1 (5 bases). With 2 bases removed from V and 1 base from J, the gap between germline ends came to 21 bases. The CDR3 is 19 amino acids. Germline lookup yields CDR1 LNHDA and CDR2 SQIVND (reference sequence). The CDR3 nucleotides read TGTGCCAGTAGTATACATGTCGGGACGCGAGGATATTCTGGAAACACCATATATTTT. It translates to CASSIHVGTRGYSGNTIYF.

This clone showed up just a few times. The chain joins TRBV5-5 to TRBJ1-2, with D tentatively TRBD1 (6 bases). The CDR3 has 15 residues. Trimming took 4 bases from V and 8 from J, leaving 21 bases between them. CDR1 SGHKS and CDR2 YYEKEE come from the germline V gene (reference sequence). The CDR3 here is CASSRGPLLQPGYTF. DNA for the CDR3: TGTGCCAGCAGCCGGGGGCCCTTACTACAACCGGGCTACACCTTC.

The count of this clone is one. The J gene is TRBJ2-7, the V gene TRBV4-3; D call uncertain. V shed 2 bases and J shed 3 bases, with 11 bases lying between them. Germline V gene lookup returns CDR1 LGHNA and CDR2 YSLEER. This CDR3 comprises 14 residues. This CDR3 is CASSQQVGNYEQYF. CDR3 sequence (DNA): TGCGCCAGCAGCCAACAGGTAGGGAACTACGAGCAGTACTTC.

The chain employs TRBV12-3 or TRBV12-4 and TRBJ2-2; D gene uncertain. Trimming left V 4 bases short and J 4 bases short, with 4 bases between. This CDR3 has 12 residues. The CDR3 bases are TGTGCCAGCAGTTCGAGCACCGGGGAGCTGTTTTTT. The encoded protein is CASSSSTGELFF.

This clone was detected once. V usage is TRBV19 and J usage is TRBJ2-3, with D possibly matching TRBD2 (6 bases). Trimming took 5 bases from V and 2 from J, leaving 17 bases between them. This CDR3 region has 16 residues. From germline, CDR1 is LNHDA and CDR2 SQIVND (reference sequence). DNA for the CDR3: TGTGCCAGTAGTCCCCGACGGGACTTTCTCACAGATACGCAGTATTTT. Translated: CASSPRRDFLTDTQYF.

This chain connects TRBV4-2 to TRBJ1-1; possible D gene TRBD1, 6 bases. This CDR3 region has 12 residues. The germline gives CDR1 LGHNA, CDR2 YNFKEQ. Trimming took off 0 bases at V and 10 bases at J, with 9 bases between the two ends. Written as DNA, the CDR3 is TGTGCCAGCAGCCAAGAACAGGGTAGAGCTTTCTTT. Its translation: CASSQEQGRAFF.

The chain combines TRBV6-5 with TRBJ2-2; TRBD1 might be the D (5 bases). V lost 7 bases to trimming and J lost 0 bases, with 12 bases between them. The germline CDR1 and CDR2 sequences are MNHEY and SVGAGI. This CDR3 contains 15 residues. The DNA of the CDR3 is TGTGCCAGCACAAGACAGACCCCGAACACCGGGGAGCTGTTTTTT. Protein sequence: CASTRQTPNTGELFF.

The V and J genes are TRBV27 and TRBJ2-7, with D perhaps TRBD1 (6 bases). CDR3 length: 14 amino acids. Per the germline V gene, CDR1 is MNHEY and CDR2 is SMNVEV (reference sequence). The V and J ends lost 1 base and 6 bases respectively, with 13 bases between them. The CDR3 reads CASSLWTASGEQYF. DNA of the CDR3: TGTGCCAGCAGTTTATGGACAGCGTCGGGCGAGCAGTACTTC.

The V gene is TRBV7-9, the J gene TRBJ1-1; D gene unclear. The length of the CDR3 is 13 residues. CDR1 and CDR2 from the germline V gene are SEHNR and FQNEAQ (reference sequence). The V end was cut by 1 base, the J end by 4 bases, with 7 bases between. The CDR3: CASSLGQLTEAFF. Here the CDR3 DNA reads TGTGCCAGCAGCTTAGGACAACTCACTGAAGCTTTCTTT.

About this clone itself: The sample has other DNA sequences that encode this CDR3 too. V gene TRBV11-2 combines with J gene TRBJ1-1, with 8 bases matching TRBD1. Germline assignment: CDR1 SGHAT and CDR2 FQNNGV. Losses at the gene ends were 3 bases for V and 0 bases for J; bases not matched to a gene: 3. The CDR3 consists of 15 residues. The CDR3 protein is CASSLGDRMNTEAFF. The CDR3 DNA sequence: TGTGCCAGCAGCTTGGGGGACAGGATGAACACTGAAGCTTTCTTT. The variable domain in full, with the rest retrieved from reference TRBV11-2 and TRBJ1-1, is EAGVAQSPRYKIIEKRQSVAFWCNPISGHATLYWYQQILGQGPKLLIQFQNNGVVDDSQLPKDRFSAERLKGVDSTLKIQPAKLEDSAVYLCASSLGDRMNTEAFFGQGTRLTVV.

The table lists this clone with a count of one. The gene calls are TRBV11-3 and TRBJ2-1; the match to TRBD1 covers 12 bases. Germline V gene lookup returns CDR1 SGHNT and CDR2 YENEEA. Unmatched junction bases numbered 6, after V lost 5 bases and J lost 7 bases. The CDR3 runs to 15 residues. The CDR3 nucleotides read TGTGCCAGCAGCCCGGGACAGGGGGCGCAGAATGAGCAGTTCTTC. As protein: CASSPGQGAQNEQFF.

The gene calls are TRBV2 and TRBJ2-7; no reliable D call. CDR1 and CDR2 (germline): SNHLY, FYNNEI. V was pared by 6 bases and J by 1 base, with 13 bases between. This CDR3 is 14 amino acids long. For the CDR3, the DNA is TGTGCCAGCAGGAACCAGGAAACTTCCTACGAGCAGTACTTC. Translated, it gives CASRNQETSYEQYF. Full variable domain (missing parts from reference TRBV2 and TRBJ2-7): EPEVTQTPSHQVTQMGQEVILRCVPISNHLYFYWYRQILGQKVEFLVSFYNNEISEKSEIFDDQFSVERPDGSNFTLKIRSTKLEDSAMYFCASRNQETSYEQYFGPGTRLTVT.

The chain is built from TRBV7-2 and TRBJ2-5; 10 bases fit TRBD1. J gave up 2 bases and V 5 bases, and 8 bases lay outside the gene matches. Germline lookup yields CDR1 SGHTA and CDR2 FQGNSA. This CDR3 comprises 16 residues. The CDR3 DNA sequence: TGTGCCAGCAGCGCAACCCGGGACAGGGGACAAGAGACCCAGTACTTC. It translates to CASSATRDRGQETQYF.

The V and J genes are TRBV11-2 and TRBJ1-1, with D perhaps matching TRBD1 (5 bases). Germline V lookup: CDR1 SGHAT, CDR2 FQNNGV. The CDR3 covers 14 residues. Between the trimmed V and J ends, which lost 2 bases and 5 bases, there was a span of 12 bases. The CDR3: CASSLQGVWTEAFF. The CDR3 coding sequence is TGTGCCAGCAGCTTACAGGGAGTTTGGACTGAAGCTTTCTTT.

The CDR3 region is CATTGALNTGELFF. In nucleotides, the CDR3 is TGTGCCACCACAGGGGCTTTGAACACCGGGGAGCTGTTTTTT. The chain links TRBV7-9 to TRBJ2-2; the match to TRBD1 covers 7 bases. Trimming took 10 bases from V and 1 from J; bases not matched to a gene: 6. CDR3 length: 14 amino acids. Per the germline V gene, CDR1 is SEHNR and CDR2 is FQNEAQ (reference sequence).

CDR3 sequence (DNA): TGTGCCAGCTCACCTCAGGGGACAGATACGCAGTATTTT. Its translation: CASSPQGTDTQYF. V and J are TRBV18 and TRBJ2-3; D is possibly TRBD1 (6 bases). Trimming removed 3 bases at V and 3 bases at J, with 7 bases between. The CDR3 is 13 residues long. Germline V gene sequence: CDR1 KGHSH, CDR2 LQKENI.

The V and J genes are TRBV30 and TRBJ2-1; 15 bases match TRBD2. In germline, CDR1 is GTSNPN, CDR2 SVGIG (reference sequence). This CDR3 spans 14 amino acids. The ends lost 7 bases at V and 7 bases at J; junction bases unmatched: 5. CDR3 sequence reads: CASDGTSGRNEQFF. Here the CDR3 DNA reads TGTGCCTCAGATGGGACTAGCGGGAGGAATGAGCAGTTCTTC.

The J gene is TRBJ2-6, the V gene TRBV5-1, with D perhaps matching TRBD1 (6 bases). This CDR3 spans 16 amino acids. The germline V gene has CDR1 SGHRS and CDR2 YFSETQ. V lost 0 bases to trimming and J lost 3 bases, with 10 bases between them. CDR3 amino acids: CASSLAKGGGANVLTF. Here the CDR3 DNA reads TGCGCCAGCAGCTTGGCAAAAGGGGGTGGGGCCAACGTCCTGACTTTC.

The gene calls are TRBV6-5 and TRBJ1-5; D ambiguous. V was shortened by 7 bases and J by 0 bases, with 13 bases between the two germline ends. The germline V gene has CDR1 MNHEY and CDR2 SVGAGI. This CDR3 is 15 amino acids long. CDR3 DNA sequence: TGTGCCAGCAAGGTTAACCTACTTAGCAATCAGCCCCAGCATTTT. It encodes CASKVNLLSNQPQHF.

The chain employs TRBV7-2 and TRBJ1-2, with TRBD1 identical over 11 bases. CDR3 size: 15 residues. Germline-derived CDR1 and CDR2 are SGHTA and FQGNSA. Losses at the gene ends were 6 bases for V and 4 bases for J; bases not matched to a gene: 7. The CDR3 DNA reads TGTGCCAGCAGGAGCCCAGGGACAGGGGGCTATGGCTACACCTTC. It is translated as CASRSPGTGGYGYTF.

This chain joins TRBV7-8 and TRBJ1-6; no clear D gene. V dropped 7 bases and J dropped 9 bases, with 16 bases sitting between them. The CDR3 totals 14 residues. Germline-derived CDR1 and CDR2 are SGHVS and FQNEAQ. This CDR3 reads CASTDPHGSSPLHF. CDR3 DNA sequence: TGTGCCAGCACGGACCCCCACGGGAGTTCACCCCTCCACTTT.

DNA of the CDR3: TGTGCCAGCAGCTCCCGACTAGCGGGGTACAATGAGCAGTTCTTC. As protein: CASSSRLAGYNEQFF. The chain links TRBV11-3 to TRBJ2-1; 11 bases match TRBD2. This CDR3 contains 15 residues. With 4 bases clipped from V and 4 bases from J, the junction kept 3 bases outside the gene matches. Germline assignment: CDR1 SGHNT and CDR2 YENEEA. Full variable domain (missing parts from reference TRBV11-3 and TRBJ2-1): EAGVVQSPRYKIIEKKQPVAFWCNPISGHNTLYWYLQNLGQGPELLIRYENEEAVDDSQLPKDRFSAERLKGVDSTLKIQPAELGDSAVYLCASSSRLAGYNEQFFGPGTRLTVL.

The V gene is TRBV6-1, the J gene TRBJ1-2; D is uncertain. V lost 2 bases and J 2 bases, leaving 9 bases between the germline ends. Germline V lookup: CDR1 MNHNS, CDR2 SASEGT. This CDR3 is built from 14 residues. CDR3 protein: CASSELKGNYGYTF. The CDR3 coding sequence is TGTGCCAGCAGTGAACTGAAGGGAAACTATGGCTACACCTTC.

DNA for the CDR3: TGCGCCAGCAGCCAAGATCGAAGGCGGCTAGCGGAGGGAGATACGCAGTATTTT. It yields the protein CASSQDRRRLAEGDTQYF. The V call is TRBV4-1, the J call TRBJ2-3; 7 positions match TRBD2. Per germline, CDR1 MGHRA and CDR2 YSYEKL. The CDR3 totals 18 residues. V trimming: 0 bases; J trimming: 5 bases; junction bases outside the gene matches: 14.

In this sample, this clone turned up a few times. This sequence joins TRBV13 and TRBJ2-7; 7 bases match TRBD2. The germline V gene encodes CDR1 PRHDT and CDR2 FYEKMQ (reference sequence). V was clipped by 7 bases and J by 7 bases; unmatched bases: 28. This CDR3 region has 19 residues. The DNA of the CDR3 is TGTGCCAGCAACCCAGAGCTAGGTGGGAGGGAGGGCCGTTCGGGGGAGCAGTACTTC. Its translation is CASNPELGGREGRSGEQYF.

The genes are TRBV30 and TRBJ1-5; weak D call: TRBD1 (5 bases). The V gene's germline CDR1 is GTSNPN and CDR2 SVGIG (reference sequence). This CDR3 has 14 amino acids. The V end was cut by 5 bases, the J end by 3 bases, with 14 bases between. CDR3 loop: CAWGGQGFNQPQHF. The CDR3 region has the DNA TGTGCCTGGGGGGGTCAGGGTTTCAATCAGCCCCAGCATTTT.

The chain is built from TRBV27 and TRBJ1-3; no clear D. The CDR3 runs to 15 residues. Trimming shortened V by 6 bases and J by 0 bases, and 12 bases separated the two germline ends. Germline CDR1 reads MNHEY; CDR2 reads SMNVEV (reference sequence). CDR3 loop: CASSEGFRSGNTIYF. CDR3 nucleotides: TGTGCCAGCAGCGAGGGATTTCGCTCTGGAAACACCATATATTTT.

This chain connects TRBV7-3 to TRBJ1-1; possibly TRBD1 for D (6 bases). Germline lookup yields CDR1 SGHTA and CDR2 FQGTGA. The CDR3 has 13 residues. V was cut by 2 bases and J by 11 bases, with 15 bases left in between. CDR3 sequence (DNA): TGTGCCAGCAGCTTAGCTCACAGGGATAAGGCTTTCTTT. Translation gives CASSLAHRDKAFF.